Included here is one T cell receptor beta chain sequence, with context. The sample is drawn from a study of T cells in localized non-small cell lung cancer. The protocol was immunoSEQ multiplex PCR, while the TCRdb copy is restricted to in-frame clones and leaves out a portion. The sample includes almost 35,000 clones, around 93% of them seen just once. Germline V CDR1 and CDR2: MDHEN, SYDVKM. The V and J ends lost 1 base and 0 bases respectively, with 12 bases between them. The CDR3 length is 17 residues. The J gene is TRBJ1-4, the V gene TRBV28; TRBD1 is a possible D gene (5 bases). Sample: peripheral blood, taken before any cancer treatment. The TCR originated in a female donor at least 60 years old with stage I lung adenocarcinoma. The CDR3 sequence: CASSLYPDRSTNEKLFF. Here the CDR3 DNA reads TGTGCCAGCAGTTTATACCCCGACAGATCAACTAATGAAAAACTGTTTTTT.